The 13 T cell receptor beta chains below were found in one sample sequenced in a study of OX40 agonist ivuxolimab in advanced cancers. Here immunoSEQ multiplex PCR was the method, and the copy in TCRdb shows in-frame clones only, minus some. This sample carries 45,000 to 65,000 clones, 80% to 90% of them seen once, and the ten largest clones take 0.6% to 0.8%. Sequencing used CD4+ or CD8+ T cells sorted from blood, obtained in a trial of the OX40 agonist ivuxolimab. These receptors came from an adult with an advanced solid tumor such as melanoma, head and neck, liver or kidney cancer.

This clone has a single count. The V call is TRBV19, the J call TRBJ1-2; 8 bases are a match to TRBD1. The junction had 10 bases not matched to a gene; V was cut back by 6 bases and J by 4 bases. CDR3 length equals 15 residues. Looked up from germline, CDR1 is LNHDA and CDR2 is SQIVND (reference sequence). CDR3 DNA sequence: TGTGCCAGTAGGATTCCCGGACAGGGTCTCTATGGCTACACCTTC. It encodes CASRIPGQGLYGYTF.

J is TRBJ2-3 and V is TRBV7-2; 12 bases map to TRBD2. CDR3 length: 19 amino acids. J was trimmed by 4 bases and V by 2 bases; bases with no gene match: 13. Looked up from germline, CDR1 is SGHTA and CDR2 is FQGNSA. The DNA for the CDR3 is TGTGCCAGCAGCTTATCCCCTAGCGGGGGGGCTAGTTTTCCAGATACGCAGTATTTT. It translates to CASSLSPSGGASFPDTQYF.

The chain has TRBV4-1 and TRBJ2-7; the D gene is possibly TRBD1 (6 bases). Germline lookup yields CDR1 MGHRA and CDR2 YSYEKL. The CDR3 has 16 residues. The ends were cut back, 1 base at V and 5 bases at J, with 18 bases in the middle. In DNA, the CDR3 is TGCGCCAGCAGCCAAGCCTCCGTCCCACAGGGCCACGAGCAGTACTTC. This gives the protein CASSQASVPQGHEQYF.

This clone turned up a few times. The chain is built from TRBV19 and TRBJ2-5; 8 positions agree with TRBD2. The CDR3 loop spans 14 amino acids. CDR1 and CDR2 from the germline V gene are LNHDA and SQIVND (reference sequence). J was trimmed by 1 base and V by 3 bases; bases with no gene match: 1. In nucleotides, the CDR3 is TGTGCCAGTAGTATGGCGGGGGGCCAAGAGACCCAGTACTTC. It encodes CASSMAGGQETQYF.

This chain joins TRBV6-1 and TRBJ1-4, with D maybe TRBD1 (5 bases). Germline CDR1 is MNHNS and CDR2 is SASEGT. The length of the CDR3 is 14 residues. V was clipped by 8 bases and J by 0 bases, with 10 bases between them. CDR3 sequence (DNA): TGTGCCAGCGCCACAGGACCAACTAATGAAAAACTGTTTTTT. Residues: CASATGPTNEKLFF.

The CDR3 sequence: CASSIESWTHYGYTF. Written as DNA, the CDR3 is TGTGCCAGTAGTATAGAGTCTTGGACTCACTATGGCTACACCTTC. This chain connects TRBV19 to TRBJ1-2; D is uncertain. The CDR3 covers 15 residues. Trimming took off 0 bases at V and 3 bases at J, with 11 bases between the two ends. Looked up from germline, CDR1 is LNHDA and CDR2 is SQIVND (reference sequence). Full variable domain (rest looked up from reference TRBV19 and TRBJ1-2): DGGITQSPKYLFRKEGQNVTLSCEQNLNHDAMYWYRQDPGQGLRLIYYSQIVNDFQKGDIAEGYSVSREKKESFPLTVTSAQKNPTAFYLCASSIESWTHYGYTFGSGTRLTVV.

The chain uses TRBV28 and TRBJ1-5; D gene unclear. The CDR3 contains 13 residues. V lost 3 bases and J lost 1, with 4 bases in between. Germline assignment: CDR1 MDHEN and CDR2 SYDVKM. CDR3 sequence: CASSFQSNQPQHF. In nucleotides, the CDR3 is TGTGCCAGCAGTTTTCAGAGCAATCAGCCCCAGCATTTT.

This clone was detected a few times. In nucleotides, the CDR3 is TGTGCCAGCAAAGGAGATCGGACAGGGGAAGGGGAAAAACTGTTTTTT. Translated, it gives CASKGDRTGEGEKLFF. V and J are TRBV19 and TRBJ1-4, with 9 bases matching TRBD1. The CDR3 runs to 16 residues. The ends lost 9 bases at V and 8 bases at J; junction bases unmatched: 16. Per the germline V gene, CDR1 is LNHDA and CDR2 is SQIVND (reference sequence).

This clone was counted once. The genes are TRBV5-5 and TRBJ2-7; 10 positions match TRBD1. The germline V gene encodes CDR1 SGHKS and CDR2 YYEKEE (reference sequence). With V trimmed by 4 bases and J by 6 bases, 4 bases remained unmatched. This CDR3 contains 13 residues. CDR3 region: CASSDRDRGEQYF. CDR3 in DNA: TGTGCCAGCAGCGACCGGGACAGGGGCGAGCAGTACTTC.

The V and J genes are TRBV27 and TRBJ2-7; 8 bases are shared with TRBD2. This CDR3 is 15 amino acids long. Germline assignment: CDR1 MNHEY and CDR2 SMNVEV (reference sequence). The trim removed 2 bases at V and 3 bases at J, leaving 6 bases unmatched. The CDR3 region has the DNA TGTGCCAGCAGTTTAAAGGGGACTAGGTTCTACGAGCAGTACTTC. Translated: CASSLKGTRFYEQYF.

The genes are TRBV12-5 and TRBJ2-3, with TRBD2 as a possible D gene (6 bases). This CDR3 is built from 15 residues. V dropped 5 bases and J dropped 1 base, with 13 bases sitting between them. CDR1 LGHNT and CDR2 FRNRAP come from the germline V gene. The CDR3 DNA follows: TGTGCTAGTGGTCCTCGGGGCGGGGGCACAGATACGCAGTATTTT. This encodes CASGPRGGGTDTQYF.

In DNA, the CDR3 is TGCGCCAGCAGCTTGGACAGGGGGGTTACCGGGGAGCTGTTTTTT. This codes for CASSLDRGVTGELFF. The V call is TRBV5-1, the J call TRBJ2-2, with TRBD1 identical over 8 bases. The V gene's germline CDR1 is SGHRS and CDR2 YFSETQ. V lost 0 bases and J lost 5; bases outside the gene matches: 3. The CDR3 length is 15 residues.

The V call is TRBV6-1, the J call TRBJ2-3; 12 nucleotides align to TRBD2. J gave up 6 bases and V 0 bases, and 4 bases lay outside the gene matches. Looked up from germline, CDR1 is MNHNS and CDR2 is SASEGT. This CDR3 spans 16 amino acids. In nucleotides, the CDR3 is TGTGCCAGCAGTGAAGCGCGACTAGCGGGGGTGGATACGCAGTATTTT. Protein sequence: CASSEARLAGVDTQYF.